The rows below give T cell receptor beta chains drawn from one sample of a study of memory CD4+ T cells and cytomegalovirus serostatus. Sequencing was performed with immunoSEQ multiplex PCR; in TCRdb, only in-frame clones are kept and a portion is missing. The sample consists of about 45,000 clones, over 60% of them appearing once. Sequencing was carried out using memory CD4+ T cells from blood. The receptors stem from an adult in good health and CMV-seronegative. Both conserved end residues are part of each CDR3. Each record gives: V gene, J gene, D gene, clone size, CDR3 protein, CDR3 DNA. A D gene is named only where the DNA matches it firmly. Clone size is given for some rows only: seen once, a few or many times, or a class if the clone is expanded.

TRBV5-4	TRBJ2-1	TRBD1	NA	CASRLDRDRAQFF	TGTGCCAGCAGGCTTGACAGGGACCGGGCACAGTTCTTC
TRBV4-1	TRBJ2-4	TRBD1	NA	CASSHLGQALAKNIQYF	TGCGCCAGCAGCCACCTAGGACAGGCCCTAGCCAAAAACATTCAGTACTTC
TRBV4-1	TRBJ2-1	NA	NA	CASSQGWRGRLDEQFF	TGCGCCAGCAGCCAAGGTTGGAGGGGGCGCTTGGATGAGCAGTTCTTC
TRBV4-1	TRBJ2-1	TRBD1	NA	CASSLNKYGDRGDGGQFF	TGCGCCAGCAGCCTAAACAAATACGGGGACAGAGGGGACGGCGGGCAGTTCTTC
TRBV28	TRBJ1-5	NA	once	CASSLTDYSNQPQHF	TGTGCCAGCAGTTTGACGGACTATAGCAATCAGCCCCAGCATTTT
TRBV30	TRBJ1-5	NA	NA	CAWSAGPYQPQHF	TGTGCCTGGAGCGCGGGACCTTATCAGCCCCAGCATTTT
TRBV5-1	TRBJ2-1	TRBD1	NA	CASSLWGQGQSNEQFF	TGCGCCAGCAGCCTATGGGGACAGGGTCAGTCCAATGAGCAGTTCTTC
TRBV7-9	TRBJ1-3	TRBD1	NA	CASSLNRGQGTIYF	TGTGCCAGCAGCTTAAACAGGGGCCAGGGCACCATATATTTT
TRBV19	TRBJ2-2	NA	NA	CASSIGQGTNTGELFF	TGTGCCAGTAGTATAGGGCAGGGAACAAACACCGGGGAGCTGTTTTTT
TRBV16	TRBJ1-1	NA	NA	CASSQSPRVNTEAFF	TGTGCCAGCAGCCAAAGTCCCAGGGTGAACACTGAAGCTTTCTTT
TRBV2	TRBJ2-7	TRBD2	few	CASSGGTSGAYEQYF	TGTGCCAGCAGCGGCGGGACTAGCGGGGCTTACGAGCAGTACTTC
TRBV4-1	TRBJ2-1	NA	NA	CASSQPWGRGWEVMWNEQFF	TGCGCCAGCAGCCAACCTTGGGGAAGGGGCTGGGAGGTGATGTGGAATGAGCAGTTCTTC
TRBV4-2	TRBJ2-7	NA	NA	CASSHSAGRGKSHEQYF	TGTGCCAGCAGCCATTCAGCAGGGCGGGGAAAATCCCACGAGCAGTACTTC
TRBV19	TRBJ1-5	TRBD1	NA	CASSQPGQRNQPQHF	TGTGCCAGTAGTCAACCGGGACAGCGGAATCAGCCCCAGCATTTT
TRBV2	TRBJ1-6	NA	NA	CAGRSSYNSPLHF	TGTGCTGGACGGAGCTCCTATAATTCACCCCTCCACTTT
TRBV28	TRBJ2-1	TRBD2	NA	CASSTPSGGGWGEQFF	TGTGCCAGCAGCACCCCGAGCGGGGGGGGATGGGGTGAGCAGTTCTTC
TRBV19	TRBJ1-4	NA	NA	CASSIEGGTNEKLFF	TGTGCCAGTAGTATAGAAGGAGGAACTAATGAAAAACTGTTTTTT
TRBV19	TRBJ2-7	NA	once	CASSAPGTVIYEQYF	TGTGCCAGTAGTGCCCCCGGGACCGTAATCTACGAGCAGTACTTC
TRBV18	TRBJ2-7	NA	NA	CASSPQDGYEQYF	TGTGCCAGCTCACCACAGGACGGATACGAGCAGTACTTC
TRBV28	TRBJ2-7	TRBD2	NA	CASNRSGGSTYEQYF	TGTGCCAGCAACCGATCCGGGGGGTCAACCTACGAGCAGTACTTC
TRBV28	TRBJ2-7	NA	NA	CASSLSGQLYEQYF	TGTGCCAGCAGTTTATCGGGACAACTGTACGAGCAGTACTTC
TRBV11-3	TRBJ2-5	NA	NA	CASSLERGPRGQETQYF	TGTGCCAGCAGCTTAGAACGGGGACCGCGGGGTCAAGAGACCCAGTACTTC
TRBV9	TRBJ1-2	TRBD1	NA	CASSDPRTGGDYGYTF	TGTGCCAGCAGCGATCCGCGGACAGGGGGCGACTATGGCTACACCTTC